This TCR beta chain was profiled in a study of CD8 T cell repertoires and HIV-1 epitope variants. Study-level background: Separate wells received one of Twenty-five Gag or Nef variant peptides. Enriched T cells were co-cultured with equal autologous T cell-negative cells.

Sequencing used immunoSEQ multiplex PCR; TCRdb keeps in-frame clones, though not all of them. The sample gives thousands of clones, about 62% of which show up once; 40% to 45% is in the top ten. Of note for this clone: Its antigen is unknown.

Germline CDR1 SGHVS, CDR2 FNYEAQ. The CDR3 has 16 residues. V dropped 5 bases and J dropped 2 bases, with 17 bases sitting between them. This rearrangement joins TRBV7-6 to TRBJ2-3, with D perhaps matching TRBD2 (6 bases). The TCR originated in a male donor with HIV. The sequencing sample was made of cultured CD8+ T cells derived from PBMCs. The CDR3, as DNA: TGTGCCAGCAGCCCTTTGGGGGGTTTTTCCACAGATACGCAGTATTTT. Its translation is CASSPLGGFSTDTQYF.